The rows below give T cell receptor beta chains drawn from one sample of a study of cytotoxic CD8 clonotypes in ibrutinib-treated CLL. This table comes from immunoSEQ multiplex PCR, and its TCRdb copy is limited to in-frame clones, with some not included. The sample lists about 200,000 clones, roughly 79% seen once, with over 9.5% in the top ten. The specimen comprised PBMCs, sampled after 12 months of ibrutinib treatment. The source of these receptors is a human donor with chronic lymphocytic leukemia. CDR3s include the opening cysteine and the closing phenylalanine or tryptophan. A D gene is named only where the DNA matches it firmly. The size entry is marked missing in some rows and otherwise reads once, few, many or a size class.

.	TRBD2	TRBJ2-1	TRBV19	TGTGCCAGTAGTAAACTTAGCGGGGGCTCGTACAATGAGCAGTTCTTC	CASSKLSGGSYNEQFF
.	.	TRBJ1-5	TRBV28	TGTGCCAGCAGTTCCGCAGGGACGGCAAATCAGCCCCAGCATTTT	CASSSAGTANQPQHF
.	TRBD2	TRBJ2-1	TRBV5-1	TGCGCCAGCAGCTGGCGGACTAGCGGGGGTTACAATGAGCAGTTCTTC	CASSWRTSGGYNEQFF
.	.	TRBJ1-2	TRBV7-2	TGTGCCAGCAGCTTAAGGCAGCCGAACTATGGCTACACCTTC	CASSLRQPNYGYTF
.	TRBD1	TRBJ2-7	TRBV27	TGTGCCAGCAGTTCCCTGGGGACAGGGTACGAGCAGTACTTC	CASSSLGTGYEQYF
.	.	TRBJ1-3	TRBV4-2	TGTGCCAGCAGCCAGGGTTGGGACGGCCTAAGCTCTGGAAACACCATATATTTT	CASSQGWDGLSSGNTIYF
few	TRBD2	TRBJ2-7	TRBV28	TGTGCCAGCAGTTCGACTAGCGTCCGACACGAGCAGTACTTC	CASSSTSVRHEQYF
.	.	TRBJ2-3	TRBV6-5	TGTGCCTCTTATCGCCGGGTCGCCACAGATACGCAGTATTTT	CASYRRVATDTQYF
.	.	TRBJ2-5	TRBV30	TGTGCCTGGACTCCCGATGGGACCCAAGAGACCCAGTACTTC	CAWTPDGTQETQYF
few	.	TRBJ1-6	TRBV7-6	TGTGCCAGCAGCTTAGACAGGTGGGATTCACCCCTCCACTTT	CASSLDRWDSPLHF
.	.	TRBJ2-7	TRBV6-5	TGTGTCAGCAGTTACTCTTTTACAGAATCCTACGAGCAGTACTTC	CVSSYSFTESYEQYF
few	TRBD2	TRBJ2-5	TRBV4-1	TGCGCCAGCAGCCGCCTCCTAGCGGAAGTAGAGACCCAGTACTTC	CASSRLLAEVETQYF
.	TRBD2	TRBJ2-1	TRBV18	TGTGCCAGCTCACCTCCTAGCGGGTACTACAATGAGCAGTTCTTC	CASSPPSGYYNEQFF
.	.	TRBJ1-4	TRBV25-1	TGTGCCAGCAGCCTCGGGGCTCGGGCTAATGAAAAACTGTTTTTT	CASSLGARANEKLFF
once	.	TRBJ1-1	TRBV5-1	TGCGCCAGCAGTTCTACATCGCAGGGGGAAGCTTTCTTT	CASSSTSQGEAFF
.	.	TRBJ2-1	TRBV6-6	TGTGCCAGCAGCATGACAGGAAACTCCTACAATGAGCAGTTCTTC	CASSMTGNSYNEQFF
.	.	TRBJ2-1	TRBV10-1	TGCGCCAGCAGGAACTCCAGTGACCCTTGGGGTGAGCAGTTCTTC	CASRNSSDPWGEQFF
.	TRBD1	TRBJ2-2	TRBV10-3	TGTGCCACGACGGACAGGGGGGGCACCGGGGAGCTGTTTTTT	CATTDRGGTGELFF
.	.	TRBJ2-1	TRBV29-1	TGCAGCGTTGAGGATCCCCGGGTAACTGAGCAGTTCTTC	CSVEDPRVTEQFF
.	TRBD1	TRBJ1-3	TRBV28	TGTGCCAGCGGAGTACAGGGGCGAGGAGCTGGAAACACCATATATTTT	CASGVQGRGAGNTIYF
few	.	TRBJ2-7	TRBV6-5	TGTGCCAGCAGTTATATGACGGGAAGCTCCTACGAGCAGTACTTC	CASSYMTGSSYEQYF
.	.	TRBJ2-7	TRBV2	TGTGCCAGCAGCCCTTTGGCAGGGTCCTACGAGCAGTACTTC	CASSPLAGSYEQYF
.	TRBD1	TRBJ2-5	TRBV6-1	TGTGCCAGCAGCAGGACAGGGCAACAAGAGACCCAGTACTTC	CASSRTGQQETQYF
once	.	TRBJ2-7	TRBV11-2	TGTGCCAGCGGGGTGCGGACCTACGAGCAGTACTTC	CASGVRTYEQYF
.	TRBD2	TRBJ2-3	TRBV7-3	TGTGCCAGCAGCCAACTGGGACTAGTAGGGTCGGATACGCAGTATTTT	CASSQLGLVGSDTQYF
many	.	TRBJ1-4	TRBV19	TGTGCCAGTATGGGCAGAACCCAATCTAATGAAAAACTGTTTTTT	CASMGRTQSNEKLFF
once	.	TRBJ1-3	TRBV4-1	TGCGCCAGCAGCCAACCCACCGCGGGAAACACCATATATTTT	CASSQPTAGNTIYF
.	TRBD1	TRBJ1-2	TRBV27	TGTGCCAGCAGATTAACAGGGGAAGGCTATGGCTACACCTTC	CASRLTGEGYGYTF
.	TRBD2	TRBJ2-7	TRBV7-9	TGTGCCAGCAGTTCAAGCGGAGGGAGGGCCTACGAGCAGTACTTC	CASSSSGGRAYEQYF
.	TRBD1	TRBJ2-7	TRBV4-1	TGCGCCAGCAGCCCCCTGACAGGGGGACACTACGAGCAGTACTTC	CASSPLTGGHYEQYF
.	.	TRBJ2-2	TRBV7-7	TGTGCTAGCAGCTCCGGACAGACCGGGGAGCTGTTTTTT	CASSSGQTGELFF